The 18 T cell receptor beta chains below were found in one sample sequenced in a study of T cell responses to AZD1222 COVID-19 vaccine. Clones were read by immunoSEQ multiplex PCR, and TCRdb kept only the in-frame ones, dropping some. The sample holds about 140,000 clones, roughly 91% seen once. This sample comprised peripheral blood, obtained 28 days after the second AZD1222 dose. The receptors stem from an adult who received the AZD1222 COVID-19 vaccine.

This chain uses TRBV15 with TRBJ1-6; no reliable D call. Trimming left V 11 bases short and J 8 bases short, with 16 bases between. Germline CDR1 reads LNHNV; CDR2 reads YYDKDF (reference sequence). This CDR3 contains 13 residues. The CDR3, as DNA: TGTGCCTCTGCGAGGGAGGGCGATTCACCCCTCCACTTT. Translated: CASAREGDSPLHF.

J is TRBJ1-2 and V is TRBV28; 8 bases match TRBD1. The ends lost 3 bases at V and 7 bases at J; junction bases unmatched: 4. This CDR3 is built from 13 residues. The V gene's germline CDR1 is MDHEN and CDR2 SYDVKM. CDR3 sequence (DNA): TGTGCCAGCAGTTTTCAGGGGGCAACTGGCTACACCTTC. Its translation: CASSFQGATGYTF.

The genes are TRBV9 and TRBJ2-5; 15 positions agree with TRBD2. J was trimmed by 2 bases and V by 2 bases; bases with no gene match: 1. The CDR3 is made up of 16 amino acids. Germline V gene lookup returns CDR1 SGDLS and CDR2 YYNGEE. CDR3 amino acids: CASSVGTSGGQETQYF. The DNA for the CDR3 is TGTGCCAGCAGCGTCGGGACTAGCGGGGGGCAAGAGACCCAGTACTTC.

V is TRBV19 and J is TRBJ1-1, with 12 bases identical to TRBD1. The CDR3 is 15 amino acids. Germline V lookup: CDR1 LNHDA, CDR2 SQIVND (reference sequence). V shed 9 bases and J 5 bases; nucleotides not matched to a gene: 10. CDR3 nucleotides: TGTGCCAGCTCCGGGACAGGGGGCGCGGGTACTGAAGCTTTCTTT. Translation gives CASSGTGGAGTEAFF.

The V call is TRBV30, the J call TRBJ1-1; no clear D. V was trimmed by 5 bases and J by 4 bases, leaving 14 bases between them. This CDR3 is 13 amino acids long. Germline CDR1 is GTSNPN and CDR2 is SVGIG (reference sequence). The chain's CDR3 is CAWAGRLGTEAFF. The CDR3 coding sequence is TGTGCCTGGGCAGGACGTTTGGGCACTGAAGCTTTCTTT.

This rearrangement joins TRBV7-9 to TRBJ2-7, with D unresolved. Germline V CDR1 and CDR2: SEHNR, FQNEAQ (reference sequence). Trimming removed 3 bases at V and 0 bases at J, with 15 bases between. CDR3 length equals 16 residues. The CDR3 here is CASSFLARATSYEQYF. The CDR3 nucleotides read TGTGCCAGCAGCTTCTTGGCAAGGGCCACCTCCTACGAGCAGTACTTC.

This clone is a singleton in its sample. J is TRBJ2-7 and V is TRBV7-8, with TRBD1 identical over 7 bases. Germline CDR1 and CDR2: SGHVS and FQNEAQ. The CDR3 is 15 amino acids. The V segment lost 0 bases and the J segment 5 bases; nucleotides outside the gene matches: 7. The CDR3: CASSLASGQTNEQYF. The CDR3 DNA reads TGTGCCAGCAGCTTAGCTTCGGGACAGACGAACGAGCAGTACTTC.

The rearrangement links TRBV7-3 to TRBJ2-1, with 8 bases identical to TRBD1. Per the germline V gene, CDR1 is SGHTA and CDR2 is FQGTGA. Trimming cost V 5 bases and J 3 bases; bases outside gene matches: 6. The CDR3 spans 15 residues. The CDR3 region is CASSLRGQGYNEQFF. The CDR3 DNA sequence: TGTGCCAGCAGCCTCCGCGGACAGGGCTACAATGAGCAGTTCTTC.

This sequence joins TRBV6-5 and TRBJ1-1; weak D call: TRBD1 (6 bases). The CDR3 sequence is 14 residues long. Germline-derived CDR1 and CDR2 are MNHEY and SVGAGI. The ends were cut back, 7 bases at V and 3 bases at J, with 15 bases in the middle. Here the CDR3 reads CASTDTGKDTEAFF. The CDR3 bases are TGTGCCAGCACCGATACAGGGAAAGACACTGAAGCTTTCTTT.

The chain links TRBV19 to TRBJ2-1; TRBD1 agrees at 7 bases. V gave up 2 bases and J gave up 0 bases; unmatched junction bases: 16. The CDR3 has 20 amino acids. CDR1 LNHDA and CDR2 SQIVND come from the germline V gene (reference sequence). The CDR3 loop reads CASSITVGWKGQTSYNEQFF. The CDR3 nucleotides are TGTGCCAGTAGTATAACCGTTGGGTGGAAGGGACAGACCTCCTACAATGAGCAGTTCTTC. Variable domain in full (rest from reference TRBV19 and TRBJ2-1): DGGITQSPKYLFRKEGQNVTLSCEQNLNHDAMYWYRQDPGQGLRLIYYSQIVNDFQKGDIAEGYSVSREKKESFPLTVTSAQKNPTAFYLCASSITVGWKGQTSYNEQFFGPGTRLTVL.

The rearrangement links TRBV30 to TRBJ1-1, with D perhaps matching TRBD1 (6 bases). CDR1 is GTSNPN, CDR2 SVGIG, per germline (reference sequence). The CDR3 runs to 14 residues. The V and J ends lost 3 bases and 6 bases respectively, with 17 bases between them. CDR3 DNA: TGTGCCTGGAGGCGGGACATCCAGCCCCCTGAAGCTTTCTTT. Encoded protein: CAWRRDIQPPEAFF.

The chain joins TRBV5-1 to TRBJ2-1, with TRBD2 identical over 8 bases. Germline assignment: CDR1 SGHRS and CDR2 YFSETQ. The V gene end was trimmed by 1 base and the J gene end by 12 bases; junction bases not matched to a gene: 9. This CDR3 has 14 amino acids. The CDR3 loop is CASSLLERERVQFF. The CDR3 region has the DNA TGCGCCAGCAGCTTGCTGGAGCGGGAGAGAGTGCAGTTCTTC.

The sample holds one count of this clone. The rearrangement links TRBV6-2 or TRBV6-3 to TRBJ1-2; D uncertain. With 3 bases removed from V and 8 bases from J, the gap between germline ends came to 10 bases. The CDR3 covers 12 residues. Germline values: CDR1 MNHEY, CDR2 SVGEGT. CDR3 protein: CASSYPSGGYTF. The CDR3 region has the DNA TGTGCCAGCAGTTATCCATCGGGGGGCTACACCTTC.

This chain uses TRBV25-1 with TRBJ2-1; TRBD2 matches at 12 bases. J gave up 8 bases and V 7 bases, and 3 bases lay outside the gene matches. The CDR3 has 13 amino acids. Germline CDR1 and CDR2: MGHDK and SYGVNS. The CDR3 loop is CASKASGRDEQFF. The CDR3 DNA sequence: TGTGCCAGCAAGGCTAGCGGGAGGGATGAGCAGTTCTTC.

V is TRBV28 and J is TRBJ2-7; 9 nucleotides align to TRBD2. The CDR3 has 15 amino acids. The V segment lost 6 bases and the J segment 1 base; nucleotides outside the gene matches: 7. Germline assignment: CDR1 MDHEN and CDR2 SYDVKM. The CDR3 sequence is CASSRVTSGSYEQYF. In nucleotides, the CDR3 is TGTGCCAGCAGCCGCGTGACTAGCGGATCCTACGAGCAGTACTTC.

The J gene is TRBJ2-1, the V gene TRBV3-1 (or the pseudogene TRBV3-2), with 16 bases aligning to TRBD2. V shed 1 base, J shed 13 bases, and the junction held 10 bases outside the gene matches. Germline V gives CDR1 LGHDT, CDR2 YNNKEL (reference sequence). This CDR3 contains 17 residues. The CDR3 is CASSQVLGLAGGGRQFF. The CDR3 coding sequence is TGTGCCAGCAGCCAAGTTTTGGGACTAGCGGGAGGGGGAAGACAGTTCTTC.

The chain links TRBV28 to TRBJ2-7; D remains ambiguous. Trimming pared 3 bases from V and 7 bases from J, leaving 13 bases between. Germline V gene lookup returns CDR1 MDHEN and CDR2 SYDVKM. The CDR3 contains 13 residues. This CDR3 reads CASSFLPRREQYF. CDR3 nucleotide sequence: TGTGCCAGCAGTTTCCTCCCCCGGCGGGAGCAGTACTTC.

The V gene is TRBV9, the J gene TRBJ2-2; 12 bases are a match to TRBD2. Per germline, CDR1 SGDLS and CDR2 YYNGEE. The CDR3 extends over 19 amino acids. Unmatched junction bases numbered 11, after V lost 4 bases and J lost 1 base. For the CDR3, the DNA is TGTGCCAGCAGCCATTCTACTTCGGGACTAGCGGGGAACACCGGGGAGCTGTTTTTT. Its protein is CASSHSTSGLAGNTGELFF.